Included here is one T cell receptor beta chain sequence, with context. Its antigen is currently unknown. The table came from immunoSEQ multiplex PCR; TCRdb's copy has only in-frame clones and leaves some out. Among roughly 120,000 clones, about 83% were seen once, and the ten largest hold 5% to 5.5%. V lost 4 bases, J lost 4 bases, and 10 bases lay in between. The CDR3 totals 13 residues. Germline V gives CDR1 MNHEY, CDR2 SMNVEV (reference sequence). These data are taken from a study of radiotherapy plus CTLA-4 blockade in lung cancer. Study-wide results and caveats: TCR clones of tumor origin grew in blood after radiotherapy plus ipilimumab.

Lung cancer patients with chemo-refractory metastatic non-small-cell disease were given focal radiation plus CTLA-4 blockade with ipilimumab. This receptor was obtained from a human donor with non-small cell lung cancer who had a partial response to radiotherapy plus ipilimumab. V gene TRBV27 combines with J gene TRBJ1-2; a weak D match, TRBD1 (5 bases). The specimen was peripheral blood, collected from a patient treated with radiotherapy plus ipilimumab. CDR3 DNA: TGTGCCAGCAGTTCCGACAGCCTCTATGGCTACACCTTC. Its translation is CASSSDSLYGYTF.